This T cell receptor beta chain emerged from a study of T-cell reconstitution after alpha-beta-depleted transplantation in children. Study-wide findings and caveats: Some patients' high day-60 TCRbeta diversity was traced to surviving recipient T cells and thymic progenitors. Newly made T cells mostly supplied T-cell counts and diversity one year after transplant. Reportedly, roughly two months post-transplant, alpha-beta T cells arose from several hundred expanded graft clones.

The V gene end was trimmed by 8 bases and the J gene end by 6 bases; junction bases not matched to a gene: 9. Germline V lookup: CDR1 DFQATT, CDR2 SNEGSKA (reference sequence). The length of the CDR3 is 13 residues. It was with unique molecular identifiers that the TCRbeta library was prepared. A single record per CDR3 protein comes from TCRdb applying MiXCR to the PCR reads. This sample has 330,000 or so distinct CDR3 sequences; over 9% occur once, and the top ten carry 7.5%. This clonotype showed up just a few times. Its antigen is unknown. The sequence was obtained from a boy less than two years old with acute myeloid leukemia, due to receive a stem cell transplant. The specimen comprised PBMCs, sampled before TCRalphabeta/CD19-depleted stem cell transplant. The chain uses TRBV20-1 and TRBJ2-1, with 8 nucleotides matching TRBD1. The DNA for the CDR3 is TGCAGTCAGTTACGGACAGGGCCCAATGAGCAGTTCTTC. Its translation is CSQLRTGPNEQFF.